The T cell receptor (beta chain) under discussion was sequenced for a study of cytomegalovirus exposure and HLA in healthy donors. Study-wide context: Tens of millions of unique TCR sequences came from HLA-typed donors in an early release. Findings and limits, study-wide: Looking again later, the authors saw that most CMV-associated TCR beta chains seemed HLA-restricted. Analysis was performed later, and it showed HLA-associated TCR beta chains to be more clonally expanded than equally common others.

It was with 60 Vbeta and 13 Jbeta primers that the PCR ran. Clones were read by immunoSEQ multiplex PCR, and TCRdb kept only the in-frame ones, dropping some. The sample lists some 96,000 clones, roughly three quarters seen once, with about 0.71% in the top ten. A word on this clone: The antigen is not known.

CDR1 is SGHNT and CDR2 is YYREEE in the germline V gene (reference sequence). The J segment lost 5 bases and the V segment lost 4 bases, leaving 9 bases of the junction unmatched. The CDR3 has 15 residues. The sample was PBMCs. This chain links TRBV5-4 with TRBJ2-5, with TRBD2 matching over 9 bases. This clonotype was sampled from a woman in her sixties or seventies in good health and CMV-seronegative. CDR3 protein: CASSTTGTSWETQYF. Written as DNA, the CDR3 is TGTGCCAGCAGCACAACCGGGACTAGCTGGGAGACCCAGTACTTC. The full variable domain, its missing parts supplied by reference TRBV5-4 and TRBJ2-5, is ETGVTQSPTHLIKTRGQQVTLRCSSQSGHNTVSWYQQALGQGPQFIFQYYREEENGRGNFPPRFSGLQFPNYSSELNVNALELDDSALYLCASSTTGTSWETQYFGPGTRLLVL.